This T cell receptor beta chain was retrieved from a study of blood T cell repertoires in COVID-19. Produced via immunoSEQ multiplex PCR; TCRdb's table is partial and in-frame only. The repertoire consists of over 200,000 clones, with about 80% occurring once and the leading ten covering about 3.5%. The CDR3 is 13 residues long. V was shortened by 0 bases and J by 5 bases, with 8 bases between the two germline ends. Sequencing was performed on peripheral blood. The sequence was obtained from a woman aged 80 or over with acute or convalescent COVID-19. The chain couples TRBV12-3 or TRBV12-4 to TRBJ2-7; D might be TRBD1 (5 bases). CDR3 sequence (DNA): TGTGCCAGCAGTTTAGCAGGGGCTGACGAGCAGTACTTC. This translates into CASSLAGADEQYF.